These 9 T cell receptor beta chains came from one sample sequenced in a study of spatial heterogeneity in lung cancer. The time point was: blood at routine non-recurrence follow-up after resection. Using its own MiXCR run on the 5' RACE reads, TCRdb lists one record per CDR3 protein. The table lists more than 75,000 distinct CDR3 sequences, roughly a fifth of them singletons. This specimen consisted of PBMCs, obtained at follow-up. These receptors all come from a male donor with early-stage non-small cell lung cancer.

This clonotype appeared a few times. This chain connects TRBV11-3 to TRBJ2-5; TRBD1 aligns across 9 bases. Germline-derived CDR1 and CDR2 are SGHNT and YENEEA. V gave up 5 bases and J gave up 5 bases; unmatched junction bases: 12. This CDR3 region has 16 residues. The CDR3 region has the DNA TGTGCCAGCAGCCTCACCCCGGGACAGGGCTTCGAGACCCAGTACTTC. Its translation: CASSLTPGQGFETQYF. Filled out from reference TRBV11-3 and TRBJ2-5, the complete variable domain reads EAGVVQSPRYKIIEKKQPVAFWCNPISGHNTLYWYLQNLGQGPELLIRYENEEAVDDSQLPKDRFSAERLKGVDSTLKIQPAELGDSAVYLCASSLTPGQGFETQYFGPGTRLLVL.

V and J are TRBV3-1 and TRBJ1-1; D ambiguous. The CDR3 contains 11 residues. The ends were cut back, 3 bases at V and 4 bases at J, with 3 bases in the middle. CDR1 and CDR2 from the germline V gene are LGHDT and YNNKEL (reference sequence). The CDR3 here is CASSQLTEAFF. The CDR3 DNA reads as TGTGCCAGCAGCCAGCTCACTGAAGCTTTCTTT.

The chain combines TRBV5-1 with TRBJ1-1, with D unclear. The CDR3 runs to 15 residues. Germline lookup yields CDR1 SGHRS and CDR2 YFSETQ. The V and J ends lost 1 base and 4 bases respectively, with 14 bases between them. CDR3 amino acids: CASSLTFPVPTEAFF. CDR3 DNA: TGCGCCAGCAGCTTGACGTTCCCAGTTCCCACTGAAGCTTTCTTT.

The V gene is TRBV24-1, the J gene TRBJ2-6; D is ambiguous. Looked up from germline, CDR1 is KGHDR and CDR2 is SFDVKD. This CDR3 comprises 16 residues. V was shortened by 4 bases and J by 1 base, with 10 bases between the two germline ends. CDR3 in amino acids: CATSDDGRSGANVLTF. The CDR3 DNA sequence: TGTGCCACCAGTGACGACGGAAGATCTGGGGCCAACGTCCTGACTTTC.

A few counts support this clonotype. The chain employs TRBV7-2 and TRBJ2-5, with D maybe TRBD1 (5 bases). The germline V gene has CDR1 SGHTA and CDR2 FQGNSA. The CDR3 runs 15 residues. Trimming cost V 1 base and J 4 bases, with 13 bases left between them. CDR3 nucleotides: TGTGCCAGCAGCTTAGGGCAGGGCAGGATAGAGACCCAGTACTTC. It yields the protein CASSLGQGRIETQYF.

This clonotype was recorded a few times. This sequence joins TRBV5-1 and TRBJ2-1; 9 bases map to TRBD1. Germline CDR1 SGHRS, CDR2 YFSETQ. The CDR3 consists of 15 residues. J gave up 4 bases and V 5 bases, and 7 bases lay outside the gene matches. The CDR3 sequence is CASRLTGTGYNEQFF. The CDR3 coding sequence is TGCGCCAGCAGGTTGACCGGGACAGGGTACAATGAGCAGTTCTTC.

This clonotype was found a few times. The V call is TRBV29-1, the J call TRBJ2-5; the D gene is possibly TRBD2 (6 bases). The CDR3 spans 12 residues. Trimming took off 6 bases at V and 9 bases at J, with 17 bases between the two ends. Germline V gene sequence: CDR1 SQVTM, CDR2 ANQGSEA. The CDR3 protein is CSVRDSREAQYF. Here the CDR3 DNA reads TGCAGCGTACGGGACTCCCGGGAAGCCCAGTACTTC.

In this sample, this clonotype turned up a few times. This rearrangement joins TRBV19 to TRBJ2-1; 10 bases align to TRBD2. The CDR3 runs 17 residues. J gave up 1 base and V 5 bases, and 8 bases lay outside the gene matches. The germline V gene has CDR1 LNHDA and CDR2 SQIVND (reference sequence). CDR3 DNA sequence: TGTGCCAGTAGTTCAGAGCGGGAGGGCGTGTCCTACAATGAGCAGTTCTTC. Its protein is CASSSEREGVSYNEQFF.

This clonotype appeared many times. The chain combines TRBV2 with TRBJ2-3, with D perhaps being TRBD1 or TRBD2 (6 bases each). The CDR3 sequence is 14 residues long. V lost 8 bases and J lost 7, with 19 bases in between. CDR1 SNHLY and CDR2 FYNNEI come from the germline V gene. CDR3 sequence: CASWRGSDSYTQYF. The CDR3 DNA is TGTGCCAGCTGGCGGGGCTCGGACAGCTATACGCAGTATTTT. The variable domain in full, completed from reference TRBV2 and TRBJ2-3, reads EPEVTQTPSHQVTQMGQEVILRCVPISNHLYFYWYRQILGQKVEFLVSFYNNEISEKSEIFDDQFSVERPDGSNFTLKIRSTKLEDSAMYFCASWRGSDSYTQYFGPGTRLTVL.